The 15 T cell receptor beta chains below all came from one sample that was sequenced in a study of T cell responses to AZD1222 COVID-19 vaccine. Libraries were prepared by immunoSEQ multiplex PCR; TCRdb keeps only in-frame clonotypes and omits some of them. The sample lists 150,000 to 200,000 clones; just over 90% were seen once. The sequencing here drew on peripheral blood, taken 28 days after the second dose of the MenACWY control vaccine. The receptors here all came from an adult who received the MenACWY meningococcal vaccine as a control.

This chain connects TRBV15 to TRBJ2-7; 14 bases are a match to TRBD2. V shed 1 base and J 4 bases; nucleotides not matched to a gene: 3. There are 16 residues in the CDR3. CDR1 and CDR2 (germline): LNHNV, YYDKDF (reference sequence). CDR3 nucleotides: TGTGCCACCAGCAGAGGTGGGACTAGCGGGAGATACGAGCAGTACTTC. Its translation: CATSRGGTSGRYEQYF.

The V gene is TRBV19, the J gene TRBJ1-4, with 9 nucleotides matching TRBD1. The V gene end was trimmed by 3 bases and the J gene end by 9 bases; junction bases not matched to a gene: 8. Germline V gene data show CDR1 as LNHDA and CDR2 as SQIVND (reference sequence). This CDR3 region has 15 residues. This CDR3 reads CASSMSGQGIQKLFF. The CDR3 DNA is TGTGCCAGTAGTATGTCGGGACAGGGAATACAAAAACTGTTTTTT.

DNA of the CDR3: TGTGCCAGCAGTCGGGATAGAGCTAACTATGGCTACACCTTC. Translating it yields CASSRDRANYGYTF. The rearrangement joins TRBV6-5 to TRBJ1-2, with D unresolved. This CDR3 contains 14 residues. The germline V gene encodes CDR1 MNHEY and CDR2 SVGAGI. V gave up 5 bases and J gave up 0 bases, with 10 bases separating them.

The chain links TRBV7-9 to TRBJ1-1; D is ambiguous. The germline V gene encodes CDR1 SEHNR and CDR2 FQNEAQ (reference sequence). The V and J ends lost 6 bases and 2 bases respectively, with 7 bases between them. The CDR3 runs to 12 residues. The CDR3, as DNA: TGTGCCAGCAGGCGGACCAACACTGAAGCTTTCTTT. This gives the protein CASRRTNTEAFF.

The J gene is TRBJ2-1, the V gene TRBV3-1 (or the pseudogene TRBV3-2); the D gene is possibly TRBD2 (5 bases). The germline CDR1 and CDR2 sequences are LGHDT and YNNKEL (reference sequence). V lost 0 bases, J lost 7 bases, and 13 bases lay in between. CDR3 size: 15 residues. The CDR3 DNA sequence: TGTGCCAGCAGCCAAGAGGAGGCGATTCGAAATGAGCAGTTCTTC. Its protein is CASSQEEAIRNEQFF.

The CDR3 DNA reads TGTGCCAGCAGCCACGACAGTCCCCTCCAGCATTTT. Protein product: CASSHDSPLQHF. The rearrangement joins TRBV7-9 to TRBJ1-5; a weak D match, TRBD1 (5 bases). CDR3 length equals 12 residues. V lost 5 bases and J 12 bases, leaving 14 bases between the germline ends. Germline CDR1 and CDR2: SEHNR and FQNEAQ (reference sequence).

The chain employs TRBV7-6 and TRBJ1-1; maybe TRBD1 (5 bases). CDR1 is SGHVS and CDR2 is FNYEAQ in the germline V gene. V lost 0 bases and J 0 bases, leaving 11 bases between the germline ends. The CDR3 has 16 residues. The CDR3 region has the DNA TGTGCCAGCAGCTTAGCCCGGGGAGGGGTGAACACTGAAGCTTTCTTT. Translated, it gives CASSLARGGVNTEAFF.

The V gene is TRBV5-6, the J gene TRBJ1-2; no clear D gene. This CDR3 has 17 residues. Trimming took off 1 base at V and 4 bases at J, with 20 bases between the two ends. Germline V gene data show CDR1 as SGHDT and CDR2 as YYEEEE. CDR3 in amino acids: CASSLYAGSDTFYGYTF. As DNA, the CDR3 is TGTGCCAGCAGCTTGTATGCGGGGTCCGACACCTTCTATGGCTACACCTTC.

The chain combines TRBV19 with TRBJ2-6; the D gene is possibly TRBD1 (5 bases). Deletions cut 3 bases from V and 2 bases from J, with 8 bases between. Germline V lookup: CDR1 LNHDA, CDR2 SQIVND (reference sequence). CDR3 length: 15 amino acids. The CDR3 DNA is TGTGCCAGTAGTATCGCAGGGACTGGGGCCAACGTCCTGACTTTC. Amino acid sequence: CASSIAGTGANVLTF.

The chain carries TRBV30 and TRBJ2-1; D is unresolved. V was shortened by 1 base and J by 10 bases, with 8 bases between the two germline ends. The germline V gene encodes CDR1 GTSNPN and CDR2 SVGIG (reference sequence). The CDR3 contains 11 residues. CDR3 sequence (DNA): TGTGCCTGGAGTGATCGACACGAGCAGTTCTTC. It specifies CAWSDRHEQFF.

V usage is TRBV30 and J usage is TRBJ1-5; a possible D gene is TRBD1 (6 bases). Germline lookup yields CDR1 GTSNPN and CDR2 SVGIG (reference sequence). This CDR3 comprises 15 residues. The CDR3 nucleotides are TGTGCGGTGGGGGGCGGTGGAGCTAGCAATCAGCCCCAGCATTTT. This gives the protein CAVGGGGASNQPQHF.

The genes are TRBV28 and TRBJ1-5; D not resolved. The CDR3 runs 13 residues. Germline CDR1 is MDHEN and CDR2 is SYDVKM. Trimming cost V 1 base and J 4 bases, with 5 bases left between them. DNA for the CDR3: TGTGCCAGCAGTTTATTCAGAAATCAGCCCCAGCATTTT. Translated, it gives CASSLFRNQPQHF.

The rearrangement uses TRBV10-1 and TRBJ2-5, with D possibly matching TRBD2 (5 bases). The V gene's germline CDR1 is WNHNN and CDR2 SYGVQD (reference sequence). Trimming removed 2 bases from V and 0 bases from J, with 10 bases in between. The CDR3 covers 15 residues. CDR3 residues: CASSERVAHQETQYF. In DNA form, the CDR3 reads TGCGCCAGCAGTGAGAGAGTAGCGCACCAAGAGACCCAGTACTTC.

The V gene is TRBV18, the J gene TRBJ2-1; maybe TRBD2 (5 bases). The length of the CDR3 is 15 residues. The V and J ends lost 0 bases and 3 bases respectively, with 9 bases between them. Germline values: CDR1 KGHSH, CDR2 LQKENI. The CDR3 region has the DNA TGTGCCAGCTCACCACCGGGCCGGGGCTACAATGAGCAGTTCTTC. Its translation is CASSPPGRGYNEQFF.

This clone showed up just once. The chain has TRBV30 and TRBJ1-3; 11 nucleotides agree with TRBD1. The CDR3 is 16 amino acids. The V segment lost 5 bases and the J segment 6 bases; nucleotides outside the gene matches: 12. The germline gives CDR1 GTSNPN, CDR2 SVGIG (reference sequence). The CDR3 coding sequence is TGTGCCTGGGACATAGAAGGGACAGGGGGATTAAACACCATATATTTT. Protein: CAWDIEGTGGLNTIYF.